This T cell receptor (beta chain) appears in the sequencing data of a study of identical twins. Study-level results: Compared with models, monozygotic twins showed more out-of-frame TCR alpha sharing. There is a chance that invariant MAIT and iNKT cells partially muddied zero-insertion analyses.

About this clonotype: Its antigen is currently unknown.

TCRdb used MiXCR to reprocess the 5' RACE reads, holding one entry per CDR3 protein. The table has more than 650,000 distinct CDR3 sequences, around 6.1% seen once; the top ten hold around 1.7%. The V end was cut by 6 bases, the J end by 4 bases, with 10 bases between. Germline V gene lookup returns CDR1 DFQATT and CDR2 SNEGSKA (reference sequence). The CDR3 contains 12 residues. The origin of this receptor is a man aged 18 to 29 in good health. The chain links TRBV20-1 to TRBJ2-1, with D unclear. The source material was naive T cells sorted from blood. CDR3 protein: CSARFRYNEQFF. CDR3 bases: TGCAGTGCCAGATTCCGGTACAATGAGCAGTTCTTC.